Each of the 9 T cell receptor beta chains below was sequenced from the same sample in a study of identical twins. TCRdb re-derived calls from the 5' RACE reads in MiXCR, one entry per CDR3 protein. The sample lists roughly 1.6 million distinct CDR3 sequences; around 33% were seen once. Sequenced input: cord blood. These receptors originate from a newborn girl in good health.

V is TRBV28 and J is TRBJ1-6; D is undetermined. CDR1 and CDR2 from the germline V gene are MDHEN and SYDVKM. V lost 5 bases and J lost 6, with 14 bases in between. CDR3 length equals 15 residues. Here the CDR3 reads CASSLPRGANSPLHF. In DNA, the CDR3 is TGTGCCAGCAGTCTCCCACGGGGAGCTAATTCACCCCTCCACTTT. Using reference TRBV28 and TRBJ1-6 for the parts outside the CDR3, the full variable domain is DVKVTQSSRYLVKRTGEKVFLECVQDMDHENMFWYRQDPGLGLRLIYFSYDVKMKEKGDIPEGYSVSREKKERFSLILESASTNQTSMYLCASSLPRGANSPLHFGNGTRLTVT.

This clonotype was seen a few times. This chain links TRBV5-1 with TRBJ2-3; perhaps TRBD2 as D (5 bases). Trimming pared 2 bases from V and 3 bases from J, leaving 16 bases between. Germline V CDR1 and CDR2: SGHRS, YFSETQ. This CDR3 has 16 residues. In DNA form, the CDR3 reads TGCGCCAGCAGCTTAGATTTGGGAGCCCCAACAGATACGCAGTATTTT. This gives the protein CASSLDLGAPTDTQYF.

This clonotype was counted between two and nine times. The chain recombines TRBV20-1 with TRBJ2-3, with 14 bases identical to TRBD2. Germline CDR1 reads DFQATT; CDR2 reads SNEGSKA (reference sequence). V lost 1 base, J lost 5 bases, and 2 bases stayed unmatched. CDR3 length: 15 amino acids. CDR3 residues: CSARGGTSGGDTQYF. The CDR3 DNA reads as TGCAGTGCTAGAGGAGGGACTAGCGGGGGAGATACGCAGTATTTT.

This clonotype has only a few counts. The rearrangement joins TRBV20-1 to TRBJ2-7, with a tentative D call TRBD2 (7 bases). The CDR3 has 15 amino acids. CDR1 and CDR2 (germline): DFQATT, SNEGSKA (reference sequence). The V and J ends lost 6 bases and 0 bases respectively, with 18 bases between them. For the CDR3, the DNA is TGCAGTGCCTGTCCTGGGGGGGGCGACTCCTACGAGCAGTACTTC. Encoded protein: CSACPGGGDSYEQYF.

CDR3 coding DNA: TGTGCCAGCAGTTTGGGACTAGCGGTTGGTGAGCAGTTCTTC. Amino acids: CASSLGLAVGEQFF. This chain links TRBV6-2 or TRBV6-3 with TRBJ2-1; TRBD2 matches at 11 bases. V lost 4 bases, J lost 9 bases, and 5 bases stayed unmatched. CDR1 and CDR2 from the germline V gene are MNHEY and SVGEGT. This CDR3 comprises 14 residues.

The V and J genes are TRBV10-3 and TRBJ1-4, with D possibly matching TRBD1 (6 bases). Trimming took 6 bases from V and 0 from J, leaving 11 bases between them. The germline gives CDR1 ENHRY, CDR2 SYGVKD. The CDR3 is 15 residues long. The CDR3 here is CAIRDSLATNEKLFF. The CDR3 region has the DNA TGTGCCATCAGGGACAGCCTTGCAACTAATGAAAAACTGTTTTTT.

In DNA form, the CDR3 reads TGTGCCACCACCCCAGGGGCTGGCGGGGAGCTGTTTTTT. It yields the protein CATTPGAGGELFF. The chain has TRBV24-1 and TRBJ2-2, with a possible D match to TRBD1 (6 bases). The ends were cut back, 8 bases at V and 7 bases at J, with 13 bases in the middle. This CDR3 spans 13 amino acids. The V gene's germline CDR1 is KGHDR and CDR2 SFDVKD.

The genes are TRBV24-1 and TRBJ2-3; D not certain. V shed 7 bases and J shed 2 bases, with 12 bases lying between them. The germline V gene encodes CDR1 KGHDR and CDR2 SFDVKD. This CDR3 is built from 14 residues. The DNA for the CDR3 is TGTGCCACCAGGCAGAGCTCTTCCACAGATACGCAGTATTTT. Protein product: CATRQSSSTDTQYF.

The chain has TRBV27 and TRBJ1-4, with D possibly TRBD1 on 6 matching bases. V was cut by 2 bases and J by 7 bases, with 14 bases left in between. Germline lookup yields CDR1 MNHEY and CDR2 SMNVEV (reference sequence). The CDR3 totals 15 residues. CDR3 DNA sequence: TGTGCCAGCAGTTTAAGGGGCCCCAGGGGTGAAAAACTGTTTTTT. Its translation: CASSLRGPRGEKLFF. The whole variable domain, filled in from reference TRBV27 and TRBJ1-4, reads EAQVTQNPRYLITVTGKKLTVTCSQNMNHEYMSWYRQDPGLGLRQIYYSMNVEVTDKGDVPEGYKVSRKEKRNFPLILESPSPNQTSLYFCASSLRGPRGEKLFFGSGTQLSVL.